The 20 T cell receptor beta chains reported below all come from one sample, sequenced in a study of T cell responses to AZD1222 COVID-19 vaccine. The repertoire was sequenced with immunoSEQ multiplex PCR; TCRdb's copy has only in-frame clones and lacks some. The sample shows about 42,000 clones, approximately 90% of them seen only once. Sequences were derived from peripheral blood, sampled 28 days after the second AZD1222 dose. Receptors originate from an adult who received the AZD1222 COVID-19 vaccine.

The chain combines TRBV7-9 with TRBJ2-1; D is uncertain. Per germline, CDR1 SEHNR and CDR2 FQNEAQ (reference sequence). V gave up 1 base and J gave up 6 bases, with 10 bases separating them. This CDR3 comprises 14 residues. This chain's CDR3 is CASSLGLPGNEQFF. The CDR3 coding sequence is TGTGCCAGCAGCTTAGGGCTTCCCGGCAATGAGCAGTTCTTC. Full variable domain (missing parts from reference TRBV7-9 and TRBJ2-1): DTGVSQNPRHKITKRGQNVTFRCDPISEHNRLYWYRQTLGQGPEFLTYFQNEAQLEKSRLLSDRFSAERPKGSFSTLEIQRTEQGDSAMYLCASSLGLPGNEQFFGPGTRLTVL.

The CDR3 DNA is TGTGCCAGCTCAATCGGGCTTACGAGCTCCTATAATTCACCCCTCCACTTT. Translating it yields CASSIGLTSSYNSPLHF. The V and J genes are TRBV7-8 and TRBJ1-6; D is ambiguous. The V gene lost 8 bases and the J gene lost 0 bases, with 17 bases spanning the gap. This CDR3 is 17 amino acids long. Germline V gene lookup returns CDR1 SGHVS and CDR2 FQNEAQ.

The chain links TRBV19 to TRBJ2-1, with 8 bases aligning to TRBD2. Per the germline V gene, CDR1 is LNHDA and CDR2 is SQIVND (reference sequence). With 1 base clipped from V and 9 bases from J, the junction kept 11 bases outside the gene matches. The CDR3 length is 16 residues. The CDR3 DNA is TGTGCCAGTAGTATAGTTAGAACGGGAGGGCCGGGTGAGCAGTTCTTC. Translating gives CASSIVRTGGPGEQFF.

The rearrangement joins TRBV2 to TRBJ2-7; D uncertain. The CDR3 sequence is 15 residues long. In germline, CDR1 is SNHLY, CDR2 FYNNEI. Trimming removed 2 bases from V and 1 base from J, with 12 bases in between. Here the CDR3 reads CASSEIGVLSYEQYF. The CDR3 region has the DNA TGTGCCAGCAGTGAAATTGGGGTGCTATCCTACGAGCAGTACTTC.

This chain connects TRBV12-3 or TRBV12-4 to TRBJ1-2; D is perhaps TRBD1 (5 bases). V lost 3 bases, J lost 6 bases, and 11 bases lay in between. The CDR3 runs 13 residues. In DNA, the CDR3 is TGTGCCAGCAGTTTCGGCTGGGGGAATGGCTACACCTTC. Translation gives CASSFGWGNGYTF.

The chain employs TRBV5-1 and TRBJ2-7, with D perhaps matching TRBD2 (6 bases). V lost 0 bases and J 7 bases, leaving 14 bases between the germline ends. This CDR3 contains 14 residues. The V gene's germline CDR1 is SGHRS and CDR2 YFSETQ. The CDR3 DNA follows: TGCGCCAGCAGCTTGGTCGGGGGAAGGGATGAGCAGTACTTC. Translating it yields CASSLVGGRDEQYF.

This rearrangement joins TRBV9 to TRBJ2-1; 13 bases fit TRBD2. In germline, CDR1 is SGDLS, CDR2 YYNGEE. Trimming took 3 bases from V and 12 from J; bases not matched to a gene: 6. This CDR3 is 14 amino acids long. The CDR3 nucleotides read TGTGCCAGCAGCGGCACTAGCGGGAGGGACAGGCAGTTCTTC. This translates into CASSGTSGRDRQFF.

J is TRBJ2-3 and V is TRBV3-1 (or the pseudogene TRBV3-2); 7 bases agree with TRBD2. The length of the CDR3 is 18 residues. V shed 0 bases, J shed 2 bases, and the junction held 11 bases outside the gene matches. Germline assignment: CDR1 LGHDT and CDR2 YNNKEL (reference sequence). The CDR3 here is CASSQEEELALPTDTQYF. The DNA for the CDR3 is TGTGCCAGCAGCCAAGAAGAGGAACTAGCGCTGCCCACAGATACGCAGTATTTT.

This clone was detected only once. The V gene is TRBV3-1 (or the pseudogene TRBV3-2), the J gene TRBJ2-5; 8 nucleotides align to TRBD1. Trimming at V came to 2 bases and at J to 4 bases, leaving 6 bases not matched to a gene. Looked up from germline, CDR1 is LGHDT and CDR2 is YNNKEL (reference sequence). The CDR3 is 15 residues long. CDR3 region: CASSQFQGASETQYF. The CDR3 DNA reads TGTGCCAGCAGCCAATTTCAGGGGGCGTCAGAGACCCAGTACTTC.

V is TRBV7-3 and J is TRBJ1-2; TRBD1 aligns across 9 bases. The ends lost 5 bases at V and 7 bases at J; junction bases unmatched: 8. The length of the CDR3 is 14 residues. Germline V gene data show CDR1 as SGHTA and CDR2 as FQGTGA. CDR3 protein: CASSTGQGLSGYTF. The CDR3 bases are TGTGCCAGCAGCACCGGACAGGGGCTGAGTGGCTACACCTTC.

The chain uses TRBV29-1 and TRBJ1-2, with D possibly TRBD1 on 5 matching bases. Per the germline V gene, CDR1 is SQVTM and CDR2 is ANQGSEA. The CDR3 consists of 12 residues. Trimming left V 6 bases short and J 4 bases short, with 12 bases between. The DNA for the CDR3 is TGCAGCGTCAAAAAGGGGCTCTATGGCTACACCTTC. It encodes CSVKKGLYGYTF.

V and J are TRBV27 and TRBJ2-1; TRBD1 aligns across 9 bases. This CDR3 spans 14 amino acids. V trimming: 6 bases; J trimming: 3 bases; junction bases outside the gene matches: 3. Germline-derived CDR1 and CDR2 are MNHEY and SMNVEV (reference sequence). The CDR3 bases are TGTGCCAGCAGCCCGGGACAGGGCTACAATGAGCAGTTCTTC. Its protein is CASSPGQGYNEQFF.

The chain recombines TRBV3-1 (or the pseudogene TRBV3-2) with TRBJ2-6; D is perhaps TRBD2 (5 bases). The V gene's germline CDR1 is LGHDT and CDR2 YNNKEL (reference sequence). This CDR3 is 15 amino acids long. Trimming left V 2 bases short and J 6 bases short, with 11 bases between. Here the CDR3 reads CASSQKGAVANVLTF. The CDR3 DNA is TGTGCCAGCAGCCAAAAGGGAGCCGTGGCCAACGTCCTGACTTTC.

The chain has TRBV7-8 and TRBJ2-7; perhaps TRBD1 as D (6 bases). Germline V lookup: CDR1 SGHVS, CDR2 FQNEAQ. The CDR3 consists of 15 residues. V was pared by 5 bases and J by 3 bases, with 17 bases between. The CDR3 reads CASSETRDTLYEQYF. CDR3 coding DNA: TGTGCCAGCAGCGAGACGAGGGACACACTCTACGAGCAGTACTTC. The full variable domain, rest sourced from reference TRBV7-8 and TRBJ2-7, is GAGVSQSPRYKVAKRGQDVALRCDPISGHVSLFWYQQALGQGPEFLTYFQNEAQLDKSGLPSDRFFAERPEGSVSTLKIQRTQQEDSAVYLCASSETRDTLYEQYFGPGTRLTVT.

The chain is built from TRBV29-1 and TRBJ2-1, with D perhaps TRBD2 (6 bases). V was trimmed by 6 bases and J by 0 bases, leaving 12 bases between them. Germline CDR1 and CDR2: SQVTM and ANQGSEA. The CDR3 totals 14 residues. CDR3 DNA: TGCAGCGTACGACGGGAGAACTCCTACAATGAGCAGTTCTTC. Protein: CSVRRENSYNEQFF.

The V gene is TRBV19, the J gene TRBJ2-1; possibly TRBD2 for D (5 bases). Germline V gives CDR1 LNHDA, CDR2 SQIVND (reference sequence). V was cut by 1 base and J by 6 bases, with 10 bases left in between. There are 14 residues in the CDR3. CDR3: CASSIVPSLNEQFF. DNA for the CDR3: TGTGCCAGTAGTATAGTCCCTAGCCTCAATGAGCAGTTCTTC.

In its sample, this clone was seen once. The chain is built from TRBV7-2 and TRBJ1-2, with TRBD1 matching over 10 bases. V was pared by 4 bases and J by 4 bases, with 6 bases of the junction left unmatched. Germline lookup yields CDR1 SGHTA and CDR2 FQGNSA. The CDR3 covers 15 residues. CDR3 DNA sequence: TGTGCCAGCAGCTCGGGACAGGGGAACTTCTATGGCTACACCTTC. This codes for CASSSGQGNFYGYTF.

This rearrangement joins TRBV27 to TRBJ1-2; the D gene is possibly TRBD1 (5 bases). The germline V and J ends were trimmed by 0 bases and 0 bases, with 17 bases remaining between them. The CDR3 runs 18 residues. The germline gives CDR1 MNHEY, CDR2 SMNVEV (reference sequence). The CDR3 coding sequence is TGTGCCAGCAGTTTATCTGTCGAGGGGAAAAAGGCTAACTATGGCTACACCTTC. Translation gives CASSLSVEGKKANYGYTF.

The chain couples TRBV7-9 to TRBJ2-1; no reliable D call. The CDR3 runs to 14 residues. Germline values: CDR1 SEHNR, CDR2 FQNEAQ (reference sequence). With 0 bases removed from V and 9 bases from J, the gap between germline ends came to 12 bases. CDR3 region: CASSLAGSQSEQFF. The CDR3 coding sequence is TGTGCCAGCAGCTTAGCGGGGTCGCAGTCTGAGCAGTTCTTC.

J is TRBJ2-5 and V is TRBV5-1, with 10 bases identical to TRBD1. The V gene's germline CDR1 is SGHRS and CDR2 YFSETQ. With 0 bases clipped from V and 5 bases from J, the junction kept 7 bases outside the gene matches. This CDR3 has 16 residues. The CDR3, as DNA: TGCGCCAGCAGCTTGGCCGGGACAGGGGTCGGGGAGACCCAGTACTTC. It encodes CASSLAGTGVGETQYF.